This T cell receptor beta chain was sequenced for a study of cytomegalovirus exposure and HLA in healthy donors. The primer mix had 60 Vbeta and 13 Jbeta primers. Sequencing used immunoSEQ multiplex PCR; TCRdb keeps in-frame clones, though not all of them. The table lists 150,000 to 180,000 clones, 80% of them singletons. Germline loops: CDR1 SQVTM, CDR2 ANQGSEA. V was clipped by 3 bases and J by 2 bases, with 8 bases between them. The CDR3 loop spans 13 amino acids. This sequence joins TRBV29-1 and TRBJ1-5; the D is unclear. The clonotype comes from a woman between 40 and 55 years old in good health and CMV-seropositive. The sequenced material came from PBMCs. Written as DNA, the CDR3 is TGCAGCGTTGAGGTGGGAGGCAATCAGCCCCAGCATTTT. Translated, it gives CSVEVGGNQPQHF.